These 17 T cell receptor beta chains were sequenced from one sample in a study of vaccination effects on CD4 cells after COVID-19 (dated by TCRdb to between 2021 and 2024). The receptor library was made with the immunoSEQ multiplex PCR assay. TCRdb took over this immuneACCESS table, retaining in-frame rearrangements with V and J assigned. Such tables are incomplete; in checked studies, under half of the missing clones stem from an unresolved V gene, and the remainder is unexplained. Counted in this sample were around 68,000 clones; under 90% of them appeared once. Of the sample, 10% to 15% falls within the top ten clones. These TCRs are of unknown antigen specificity. The ViraFEST assay stimulated PBMC with viral peptide pools and then used TCR sequencing to identify antigen-specific CD4+ T cell clonotypes by expansion. After 10 to 11 days of culture, CD4+ T cells were isolated with the EasySep CD4+ T cell isolation kit. Healthy vaccine recipients had no prior SARS-CoV-2 infection, confirmed by negative nucleocapsid antibodies before and after vaccination.

The specimen was CD4+ T cells from PBMCs cultured with SARS-CoV-2 spike peptides, collected before COVID-19 vaccination. The sample's cell subset or site label, in plain terms: SARS-CoV-2 spike overlapping peptide pool stimulation. The receptor source for this set is a human donor who received a COVID-19 vaccine.

CDR3 protein: CASSKTSGGEKTQYF. The CDR3 nucleotides are TGTGCCAGCAGTAAGACTAGCGGGGGAGAGAAGACCCAGTACTTC. The rearrangement uses TRBV2 and TRBJ2-5; 12 bases fit TRBD2. Losses at the gene ends were 5 bases for V and 6 bases for J; bases not matched to a gene: 7. CDR3 length equals 15 residues. Per germline, CDR1 SNHLY and CDR2 FYNNEI.

The chain employs TRBV6-5 and TRBJ2-7; D uncertain. The CDR3 runs 13 residues. CDR1 and CDR2 (germline): MNHEY, SVGAGI. V was pared by 10 bases and J by 2 bases, with 15 bases between. CDR3: CATYDTNTYEQYV. CDR3 in DNA: TGTGCCACCTACGACACCAATACCTACGAGCAGTACGTC.

The V gene is TRBV6-5, the J gene TRBJ2-5; no definite D call. The CDR3 has 13 residues. Germline loops: CDR1 MNHEY, CDR2 SVGAGI. V was cut by 7 bases and J by 4 bases, with 13 bases left in between. CDR3 nucleotides: TGTGCCAGCATGGACGTTGGAGTAGAGACCCAGTACTTC. This gives the protein CASMDVGVETQYF.

This clone was picked up one time. The V and J genes are TRBV25-1 and TRBJ1-6; possible D gene TRBD1, 6 bases. The V end was cut by 6 bases, the J end by 10 bases, with 16 bases between. The CDR3 runs to 14 residues. Germline lookup yields CDR1 MGHDK and CDR2 SYGVNS. The CDR3 DNA reads as TGTGCCAGCAGCCAAGGGGGGATGGAATCACCCCTCCACTTT. Residues: CASSQGGMESPLHF.

V gene TRBV30 combines with J gene TRBJ1-1; tentative D call: TRBD1 (6 bases). V lost 4 bases and J 3 bases, leaving 9 bases between the germline ends. The germline V gene encodes CDR1 GTSNPN and CDR2 SVGIG (reference sequence). This CDR3 is built from 12 residues. The CDR3 bases are TGTGCCTGGACAGGGGAGTACACTGAAGCTTTCTTT. Translation gives CAWTGEYTEAFF.

The chain has TRBV19 and TRBJ1-5, with D unresolved. Germline V gene sequence: CDR1 LNHDA, CDR2 SQIVND (reference sequence). The CDR3 is 14 amino acids. Trimming removed 3 bases from V and 5 bases from J, with 11 bases in between. The DNA for the CDR3 is TGTGCCAGTAGTATGGGAGGATGGGATCAGCCCCAGCATTTT. Translation gives CASSMGGWDQPQHF.

This clone was found a few times. The chain recombines TRBV6-1 with TRBJ1-5; D remains unclear. CDR3 length: 15 residues. Trimming stripped 2 bases from V and 2 bases from J, with 10 bases between. CDR1 and CDR2 from the germline V gene are MNHNS and SASEGT. The CDR3 nucleotides read TGTGCCAGCAGTGAACAGGTTCGAGGCAATCAGCCCCAGCATTTT. This sequence encodes CASSEQVRGNQPQHF.

The genes are TRBV9 and TRBJ2-5, with a tentative D call TRBD1 (6 bases). CDR1 is SGDLS, CDR2 YYNGEE, per germline. Trimming stripped 3 bases from V and 2 bases from J, with 11 bases between. The CDR3 is made up of 14 amino acids. Written as DNA, the CDR3 is TGTGCCAGCAGCGGGACAGTAGGACAAGAGACCCAGTACTTC. Translation: CASSGTVGQETQYF.

The chain links TRBV27 to TRBJ2-2; 7 bases fit TRBD2. The CDR3 runs 15 residues. Germline V gene lookup returns CDR1 MNHEY and CDR2 SMNVEV (reference sequence). The J segment lost 6 bases and the V segment lost 5 bases, leaving 9 bases of the junction unmatched. CDR3 protein: CASSPLLGLAGELFF. As DNA, the CDR3 is TGTGCCAGCAGTCCCCTCCTTGGACTAGCCGGGGAGCTGTTTTTT.

The chain couples TRBV18 to TRBJ2-1, with D possibly TRBD2 on 5 matching bases. Germline V gene sequence: CDR1 KGHSH, CDR2 LQKENI. The germline V and J ends were trimmed by 4 bases and 7 bases, with 8 bases remaining between them. The CDR3 is made up of 12 amino acids. The CDR3 coding sequence is TGTGCCAGCTCACAGGGCGGGAATGAGCAGTTCTTC. Residues: CASSQGGNEQFF.

This rearrangement joins TRBV19 to TRBJ1-4; perhaps TRBD1 as D (6 bases). This CDR3 contains 14 residues. Trimming removed 3 bases from V and 6 bases from J, with 11 bases in between. Germline V gene data show CDR1 as LNHDA and CDR2 as SQIVND (reference sequence). This CDR3 reads CASSIGGAYEKLFF. The DNA of the CDR3 is TGTGCCAGTAGTATCGGGGGCGCTTATGAAAAACTGTTTTTT. Together with reference TRBV19 and TRBJ1-4, the CDR3 gives the full variable domain: DGGITQSPKYLFRKEGQNVTLSCEQNLNHDAMYWYRQDPGQGLRLIYYSQIVNDFQKGDIAEGYSVSREKKESFPLTVTSAQKNPTAFYLCASSIGGAYEKLFFGSGTQLSVL.

The chain links TRBV7-2 to TRBJ1-6; 10 positions agree with TRBD1. CDR3 length: 13 amino acids. V dropped 5 bases and J dropped 13; count of bases not matched to a gene: 5. The germline V gene encodes CDR1 SGHTA and CDR2 FQGNSA. The CDR3 sequence: CASSGGQGFPLHF. CDR3 DNA: TGTGCCAGCAGCGGGGGACAGGGGTTCCCCCTCCACTTT.

The genes are TRBV27 and TRBJ1-6; tentative D call: TRBD1 (5 bases). The CDR3 covers 13 residues. Germline V gene data show CDR1 as MNHEY and CDR2 as SMNVEV (reference sequence). Trimming shortened V by 10 bases and J by 6 bases, and 13 bases separated the two germline ends. CDR3 sequence: CATSAGFNSPLHF. DNA for the CDR3: TGTGCCACATCTGCAGGGTTTAATTCACCCCTCCACTTT.

The chain carries TRBV3-1 (or the pseudogene TRBV3-2) and TRBJ1-1; tentatively, D is TRBD1 (6 bases). This CDR3 is built from 16 residues. CDR1 and CDR2 (germline): LGHDT, YNNKEL (reference sequence). Between the trimmed V and J ends, which lost 0 bases and 1 base, there was a span of 12 bases. This CDR3 is CASSQDFWDTNTEAFF. CDR3 nucleotides: TGTGCCAGCAGCCAAGATTTTTGGGACACGAACACTGAAGCTTTCTTT.

This rearrangement joins TRBV5-1 to TRBJ1-6; D is possibly TRBD1 (6 bases). Germline V gene data show CDR1 as SGHRS and CDR2 as YFSETQ. Trimming took 2 bases from V and 10 from J, leaving 10 bases between them. This CDR3 has 13 residues. This CDR3 reads CASSFGGGSPLHF. As DNA, the CDR3 is TGCGCCAGCAGCTTTGGGGGCGGGTCACCCCTCCACTTT.

CDR3 nucleotides: TGTGCCAGCAGTTTACTGGACAGGTCCTACGAGCAGTACGTC. It specifies CASSLLDRSYEQYV. The chain recombines TRBV28 with TRBJ2-7, with 7 bases that match TRBD1. Looked up from germline, CDR1 is MDHEN and CDR2 is SYDVKM. CDR3 length equals 14 residues. V lost 2 bases to trimming and J lost 1 base; unmatched junction nucleotides: 2.

The chain has TRBV19 and TRBJ2-3; D is unclear. The germline gives CDR1 LNHDA, CDR2 SQIVND (reference sequence). V gave up 2 bases and J gave up 4 bases, with 10 bases separating them. The CDR3 consists of 14 residues. The CDR3 reads CASSISVWSDTQYF. As DNA, the CDR3 is TGTGCCAGTAGTATAAGTGTCTGGTCAGATACGCAGTATTTT.